The present T cell receptor beta chain was sequenced within a study of type 1 and type 2 diabetes patients. Study overall: The cohort mixed type 1 diabetes, type 2 diabetes and nondiabetic donors.

Genomic DNA was the PCR template. A primer set of 30 forward and 13 reverse primers amplified the CDR3. TCRdb itself ran the multiplex PCR reads through MiXCR, one entry per CDR3 protein. Of some 250,000 distinct CDR3 sequences listed, approximately 45% are singletons. General study points: Some expanded clones seen only in T1D might occur in additional T2D or control samples. Between type 2 diabetes and control samples, V and J usage averaged approximately 0.97 correlation.

Around 10 milliliters of peripheral blood were drawn from each donor. This clonotype occurred a few times. Its antigen is not identified. V lost 2 bases to trimming and J lost 0 bases, with 2 bases between them. The CDR3 runs 13 residues. Germline CDR1 reads LNHNV; CDR2 reads YYDKDF (reference sequence). The receptor comes from a young man with type 2 diabetes. The chain recombines TRBV15 with TRBJ1-5; D gene uncertain. Sequenced material: peripheral blood mononuclear cells (PBMCs). In nucleotides, the CDR3 is TGTGCCACCAGCAGAAATAGCAATCAGCCCCAGCATTTT. This codes for CATSRNSNQPQHF.